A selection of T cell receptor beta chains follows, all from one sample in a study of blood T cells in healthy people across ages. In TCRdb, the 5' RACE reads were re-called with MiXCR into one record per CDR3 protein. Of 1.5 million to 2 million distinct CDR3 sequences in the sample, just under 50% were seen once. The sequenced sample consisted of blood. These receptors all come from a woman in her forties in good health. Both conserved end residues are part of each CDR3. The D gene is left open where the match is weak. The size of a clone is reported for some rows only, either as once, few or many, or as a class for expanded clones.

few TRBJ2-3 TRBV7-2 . CASSSTTGSVTQYF TGTGCCAGCAGCTCTACGACAGGTAGTGTGACACAGTATTTT
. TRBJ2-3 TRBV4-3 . CASSDGTALTDTQYF TGCGCCAGCAGCGACGGGACTGCCCTGACAGATACGCAGTATTTT
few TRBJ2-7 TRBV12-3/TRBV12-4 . CASSLYSGGSGSYEQYF TGTGCCAGCAGTTTATACTCTGGCGGGTCCGGGTCCTACGAGCAGTACTTC
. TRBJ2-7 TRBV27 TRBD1 CASSRRQGGQESQYF TGTGCCAGCAGCCGTCGACAGGGGGGTCAAGAGTCCCAGTACTTC
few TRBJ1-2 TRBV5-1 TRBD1 CASSLMRGHGYTF TGCGCCAGCAGCTTGATGAGGGGGCATGGCTACACCTTC
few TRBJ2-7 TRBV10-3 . CAISESIASDYYEQYF TGTGCCATCAGTGAGTCGATAGCTAGTGACTACTACGAGCAGTACTTC
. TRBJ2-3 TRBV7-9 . CASSITRDTQYF TGTGCCAGCAGCATCACACGGGATACGCAGTATTTT
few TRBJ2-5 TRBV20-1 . CSAPTYQETQYF TGCAGTGCCCCGACATACCAAGAGACCCAGTACTTC
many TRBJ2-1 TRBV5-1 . CASSLEGVSSYNEQFF TGTGCCAGCAGCTTAGAGGGGGTCAGCTCCTACAATGAGCAGTTCTTC
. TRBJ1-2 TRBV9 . CASSVGGRANYGYTF TGTGCCAGCAGCGTAGGGGGGCGAGCTAACTATGGCTACACCTTC
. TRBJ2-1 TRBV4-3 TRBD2 CASSQGTSGGAHNEQFF TGCGCCAGCAGCCAGGGGACTAGCGGGGGGGCCCACAATGAGCAGTTCTTC
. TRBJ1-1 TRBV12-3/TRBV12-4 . CASSLDRQNTEAFF TGTGCCAGCAGTTTAGATCGGCAGAACACTGAAGCTTTCTTT
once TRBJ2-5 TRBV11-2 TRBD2 CASSGTRVDQYF TGTGCCAGCAGCGGGACTAGGGTTGACCAGTACTTC
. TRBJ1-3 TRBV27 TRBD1 CASSLPERGQGGNTIYF TGTGCCAGCAGTTTACCGGAACGGGGACAGGGGGGAAACACCATATATTTT
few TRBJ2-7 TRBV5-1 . CASSWNRDPPYEQYF TGCGCCAGCAGCTGGAACCGGGACCCTCCCTACGAGCAGTACTTC
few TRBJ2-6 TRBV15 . CATSTAHSGANVLTF TGTGCCACCAGCACCGCCCATTCTGGGGCCAACGTCCTGACTTTC
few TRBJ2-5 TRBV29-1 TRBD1 CSVGTGGGETQYF TGCAGCGTAGGGACAGGGGGTGGGGAGACCCAGTACTTC
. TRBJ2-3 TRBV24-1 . CATSDLSGADTQYF TGTGCCACCAGTGATTTGAGTGGCGCAGATACGCAGTATTTT
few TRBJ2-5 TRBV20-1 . CSASILAGETQYF TGCAGTGCTAGTATACTAGCTGGGGAGACCCAGTACTTC
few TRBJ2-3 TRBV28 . CASRMTTSKDTQYF TGTGCCAGCAGGATGACGACTAGTAAAGATACGCAGTATTTT
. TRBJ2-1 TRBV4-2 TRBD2 CASSQVGEGNEQFF TGTGCCAGCAGCCAAGTAGGGGAGGGTAATGAGCAGTTCTTC
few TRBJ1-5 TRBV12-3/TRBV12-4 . CASSLVTGTQPQHF TGTGCCAGCAGTTTAGTAACAGGTACCCAGCCCCAGCATTTT
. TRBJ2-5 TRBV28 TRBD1 CASSPGDRPQETQYF TGTGCCAGCAGTCCGGGGGACAGGCCCCAAGAGACCCAGTACTTC
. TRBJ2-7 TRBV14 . CASSQGDHYEQYF TGTGCCAGCAGCCAAGGAGATCACTACGAGCAGTACTTC
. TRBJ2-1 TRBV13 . CASSLETWGLNEQFF TGTGCCAGCAGCTTAGAAACGTGGGGGCTGAATGAGCAGTTCTTC
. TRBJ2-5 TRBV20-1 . CSARYTTRYQETQYF TGCAGTGCTAGATATACTACAAGGTACCAAGAGACCCAGTACTTC
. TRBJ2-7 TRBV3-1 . CASSQRSQSSYNEQYF TGTGCCAGCAGCCAACGCAGTCAAAGCTCCTACAATGAGCAGTACTTC
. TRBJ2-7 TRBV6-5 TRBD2 CASRLIAGGPGEQYF TGTGCCAGCAGACTTATAGCGGGGGGGCCGGGAGAGCAGTACTTC
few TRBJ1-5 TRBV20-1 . CSAAQDQPQHF TGCAGTGCTGCACAGGATCAGCCCCAGCATTTT
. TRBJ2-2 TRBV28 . CASSLDLFLFF TGTGCCAGCAGTTTAGATCTTTTCCTGTTTTTT
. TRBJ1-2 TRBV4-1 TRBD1 CASSLGQGTYLYGYTF TGCGCCAGCAGCCTTGGACAGGGGACGTACCTCTATGGCTACACCTTC
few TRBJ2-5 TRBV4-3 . CASSQDPAFQETQYF TGCGCCAGCAGCCAAGATCCGGCGTTCCAAGAGACCCAGTACTTC
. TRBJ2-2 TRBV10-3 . CAIQNPTGLPSAGELFF TGTGCCATCCAAAATCCGACAGGACTGCCGTCGGCCGGGGAGCTGTTTTTT
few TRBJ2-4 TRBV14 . CASSQTGLMQYF TGTGCCAGCAGCCAAACAGGGTTGATGCAGTACTTC
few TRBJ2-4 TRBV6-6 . CASRRDRPGGQYF TGTGCCAGCAGGAGGGACAGACCCGGGGGCCAGTACTTC
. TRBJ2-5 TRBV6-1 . CASSEVEGRIETQYF TGTGCCAGCAGTGAAGTGGAGGGTAGAATTGAGACCCAGTACTTC
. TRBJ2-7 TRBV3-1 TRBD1 CASAPRQGQGRGLGYEQYF TGTGCCAGCGCCCCCCGTCAAGGACAGGGACGAGGTCTGGGGTACGAGCAGTACTTC
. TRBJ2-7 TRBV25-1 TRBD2 CASSASGDSDEQYF TGTGCCAGCAGTGCAAGCGGGGACTCCGACGAGCAGTACTTC
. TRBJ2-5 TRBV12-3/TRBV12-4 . CACSFAIQETQYF TGTGCCTGCAGTTTTGCCATTCAAGAGACCCAGTACTTC
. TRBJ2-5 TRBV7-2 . CASSPWRAGAVQETQYF TGTGCCAGCAGCCCATGGAGGGCGGGGGCCGTCCAAGAGACCCAGTACTTC
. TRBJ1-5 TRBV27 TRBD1 CASQRTGQGQPQHF TGTGCCAGCCAACGGACAGGGCAAGGTCAGCCCCAGCATTTT
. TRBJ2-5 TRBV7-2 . CASSLAGGMLETQYF TGTGCCAGCAGCTTAGCAGGAGGTATGCTGGAGACCCAGTACTTC
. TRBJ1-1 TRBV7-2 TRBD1 CASSLGLLGGRGTEAFF TGTGCCAGCAGCTTAGGGCTGCTAGGGGGCCGAGGCACTGAAGCTTTCTTT
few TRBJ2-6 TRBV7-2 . CASSVSASGANVLTF TGTGCCAGCAGCGTTTCAGCCTCTGGGGCCAACGTCCTGACTTTC
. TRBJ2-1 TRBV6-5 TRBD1 CASSYSTGERVNEQFF TGTGCCAGCAGTTACTCGACAGGGGAACGGGTCAATGAGCAGTTCTTC
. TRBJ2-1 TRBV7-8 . CASSLDSPADLYNEQFF TGTGCCAGCAGCTTAGACTCCCCGGCAGACCTGTACAATGAGCAGTTCTTC
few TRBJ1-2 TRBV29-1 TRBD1 CSASGQGHYGYTF TGCAGCGCCTCGGGACAGGGACACTATGGCTACACCTTC
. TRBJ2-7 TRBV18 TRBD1 CASSPGQGTFSYEQYF TGTGCCAGCTCACCCGGACAGGGGACCTTCTCCTACGAGCAGTACTTC
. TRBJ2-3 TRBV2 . CASSEEAATRTDTQYF TGTGCCAGCAGTGAAGAGGCAGCCACCCGCACAGATACGCAGTATTTT
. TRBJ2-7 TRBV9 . CASSVVTGYEQYF TGTGCCAGCAGCGTAGTTACGGGCTACGAGCAGTACTTC
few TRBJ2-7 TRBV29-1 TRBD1 CSVASALWTGGNYEQYF TGCAGCGTTGCCAGCGCCCTTTGGACAGGGGGGAACTACGAGCAGTACTTC
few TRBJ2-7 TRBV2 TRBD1 CASIAGTGSYEQYF TGTGCCAGCATCGCCGGGACAGGGAGCTACGAGCAGTACTTC